Below, one TCR beta chain is given with its context. Antigen: not known. MiXCR, applied by TCRdb to the reads, yields one record per CDR3 protein. The sample lists approximately 600,000 distinct CDR3 sequences, roughly 42% occurring once. This sample was taken from a study of T cell repertoires in cytomegalovirus infection. Germline V gene data show CDR1 as MGHRA and CDR2 as YSYEKL. This CDR3 comprises 16 residues. The V and J ends lost 2 bases and 7 bases respectively, with 18 bases between them. The V gene is TRBV4-1, the J gene TRBJ1-5; D remains unclear. Source: cultured PBMCs, taken from culture after CMV antigen stimulation. The sequence was collected from a human donor in good health (CMV status not recorded). Some clones in this sample may be carry-over from other donors' samples. The DNA for the CDR3 is TGCGCCAGCAGCCAACCCTGGGAGGCCCCGCAACAGCCCCAGCATTTT. Translated: CASSQPWEAPQQPQHF.